The next 6 T cell receptor beta chains were all read from a single sample in a study of identical twins (dated by TCRdb to 2015 to 2016). The library was generated by 5' RACE. The sample was run on an Illumina HiSeq 2000. TCRdb's own reprocessing of the public reads used fastp at Q25 and MiXCR and kept productive beta chains. Identical CDR3 protein sequences are pooled into one entry, listed with their most common genes and DNA. The sample table holds fewer than 450,000 distinct CDR3 sequences, of which 7% to 9.5% were seen once. The top ten constitute under 10% of the sample. Sequencing was carried out using naive T cells sorted from blood. Read against the paper, the sample's cell subset or site label means: cells isolated with a human naive T-cell isolation kit. The receptors were sampled from a woman in her 50s in good health.

This clonotype was counted between two and nine times. This chain uses TRBV5-1 with TRBJ2-7, with 7 bases identical to TRBD1. Germline CDR1 and CDR2: SGHRS and YFSETQ. V trimming: 4 bases; J trimming: 3 bases; junction bases outside the gene matches: 16. The CDR3 is 17 amino acids. In DNA form, the CDR3 reads TGCGCCAGCAGCCCCCTTTGTTCCGGGACAGTTCACTACGAGCAGTACGTC. This encodes CASSPLCSGTVHYEQYV.

This clonotype was seen more than once but under ten times. This chain connects TRBV3-1 to TRBJ1-1, with D hard to call. V gave up 1 base and J gave up 3 bases, with 9 bases separating them. This CDR3 is 14 amino acids long. Germline V CDR1 and CDR2: LGHDT, YNNKEL (reference sequence). In nucleotides, the CDR3 is TGTGCCAGCAGCCAAGCCCCTGGGTACACTGAAGCTTTCTTT. Its protein product is CASSQAPGYTEAFF. Drawing the rest from reference TRBV3-1 and TRBJ1-1, the complete variable domain is DTAVSQTPKYLVTQMGNDKSIKCEQNLGHDTMYWYKQDSKKFLKIMFSYNNKELIINETVPNRFSPKSPDKAHLNLHINSLELGDSAVYFCASSQAPGYTEAFFGQGTRLTVV.

This clonotype was seen at least ten times. The chain joins TRBV5-8 to TRBJ2-3; TRBD1 matches at 9 bases. The length of the CDR3 is 14 residues. CDR1 and CDR2 from the germline V gene are SGHTS and YDEGEE. Trimming removed 4 bases from V and 6 bases from J; junction bases left unmatched: 6. CDR3 sequence: CASSQGQGVDTQYF. CDR3 bases: TGTGCCAGCAGCCAGGGACAGGGCGTGGATACGCAGTATTTT.

This clonotype turned up a few times. V usage is TRBV19 and J usage is TRBJ1-2, with TRBD1 identical over 8 bases. The CDR3 sequence is 13 residues long. The germline CDR1 and CDR2 sequences are LNHDA and SQIVND (reference sequence). The J segment lost 8 bases and the V segment lost 5 bases, leaving 7 bases of the junction unmatched. CDR3 region: CASSAEGQGGYTF. Written as DNA, the CDR3 is TGTGCCAGTAGTGCAGAAGGACAGGGAGGCTACACCTTC. Full variable domain (missing parts from reference TRBV19 and TRBJ1-2): DGGITQSPKYLFRKEGQNVTLSCEQNLNHDAMYWYRQDPGQGLRLIYYSQIVNDFQKGDIAEGYSVSREKKESFPLTVTSAQKNPTAFYLCASSAEGQGGYTFGSGTRLTVV.

This clonotype has only a few counts. V is TRBV12-3 or TRBV12-4 and J is TRBJ2-6, with D possibly being TRBD1 (6 bases). The V and J ends lost 6 bases and 2 bases respectively, with 11 bases between them. The CDR3 loop spans 15 amino acids. CDR3: CASSPYRAGANVLTF. CDR3 nucleotides: TGTGCCAGCAGCCCTTACAGGGCTGGGGCCAACGTCCTGACTTTC.

In its sample, this clonotype was seen many times. This chain uses TRBV5-1 with TRBJ2-7; a possible D gene is TRBD1 (6 bases). Trimming pared 4 bases from V and 6 bases from J, leaving 20 bases between. CDR1 and CDR2 (germline): SGHRS, YFSETQ. This CDR3 contains 15 residues. CDR3 sequence: CASSLTGSSLREQYV. The CDR3 bases are TGCGCCAGCAGCCTCACAGGGTCCTCCCTTCGCGAGCAGTACGTC.